This T cell receptor beta chain derives from a study of post-analysis software for immune sequencing data. Notes on the study in general: Several TRBV segments (TRBV5-6, TRBV5-1 and TRBV20-1 among them) occurred more frequently in patients than in controls.

As regards this clonotype: Its antigen is not known.

This CDR3 contains 17 residues. The germline V gene encodes CDR1 SGHVS and CDR2 FQNEAQ. cDNA libraries for TCR beta contained unique molecular identifiers. TCRdb re-called the PCR reads through MiXCR, storing one row per CDR3 protein. The sample gives about 260,000 distinct CDR3 sequences, 30% to 45% of which show up once; under 5% is in the top ten. The chain recombines TRBV7-8 with TRBJ2-4, with 8 bases fitting TRBD1. With the DNA end fitting TRBJ2-7 better, the J assignment may be wrong. This receptor was obtained from a girl aged 5-17 years with multiple sclerosis. The specimen was blood. The CDR3 DNA follows: TGTGCCAGCAGCTTATATTTGAGGCAGGGGGCCCCTAACGAGCAGTACTTC. This sequence encodes CASSLYLRQGAPNEQYF.